This T cell receptor beta chain was sequenced in a study of T cell changes during pregnancy in multiple sclerosis (dated by TCRdb to about 2019). Notes on the research overall: The study looked at changes in the T cell repertoire across pregnancy in women with multiple sclerosis.

Note on this clone: Its antigen is currently not known. Base qualities are not at hand, and no much larger clone is one base apart.

The library was produced with the immunoSEQ multiplex PCR assay. TCRdb stores this immuneACCESS table with in-frame sequences only. Part of the clones is absent; in the studies checked, under half of the shortfall reflects unresolved V genes, and no reason is known for the rest. For this sample there are around 31,000 clones; 90% appear just once. The ten top clones hold about 4.5% of the sample. The V end loses 2 bases and the J end loses 4 bases, and a stretch of 9 bases separates them. For CDR1 and CDR2, the germline V gene (reference sequence) lists SEHNR and FQNEAQ. The CDR3 spans 13 residues, from the cysteine through the phenylalanine. The retained sequence is limited to the CDR3, 39 bases, with the frame set at the first base.

The specimen was CD8+ T cells from peripheral blood mononuclear cells, collected in the second trimester of pregnancy. The chain links TRBV7-9 with TRBJ2-7; TRBD1 might be the D gene, on 6 matching bases. This clonotype was sampled from a female donor with multiple sclerosis, enrolled in a pregnancy study. The DNA is as follows: TGTGCCAGCAGCTTATCTGACAGGTACGAGCAGTACTTC. This sequence encodes CASSLSDRYEQYF.